This passage covers 8 T cell receptor beta chains from one sample sequenced in a study of blood T cells in healthy people across ages. Sample-barcoded 5' priming and a J-beta primer mix drove a second PCR of roughly 7 to 11 cycles. TCRdb reprocessed the 5' RACE reads via MiXCR and lists one record per CDR3 protein. Of about 1 million distinct CDR3 sequences detected, roughly 45% appear once; the ten largest clones hold approximately 20%. The material sequenced was blood. The origin of the receptors is a woman aged 60-70 years in good health.

This clonotype was detected only a few times. The V call is TRBV3-1, the J call TRBJ2-1; D may match TRBD1 or TRBD2 (5 bases each). Trimming took off 3 bases at V and 7 bases at J, with 16 bases between the two ends. The CDR3 extends over 15 amino acids. CDR1 and CDR2 (germline): LGHDT, YNNKEL (reference sequence). As DNA, the CDR3 is TGTGCCAGCAGCCAGGGAGTGGACACTTGGAATGAGCAGTTCTTC. This sequence encodes CASSQGVDTWNEQFF.

V is TRBV30 and J is TRBJ2-6; D not resolved. This CDR3 is 13 amino acids long. From germline, CDR1 is GTSNPN and CDR2 SVGIG (reference sequence). Trimming took 5 bases from V and 2 from J, leaving 7 bases between them. Written as DNA, the CDR3 is TGTGCCTGGGCATTGGCTGGGGCCAACGTCCTGACTTTC. As protein: CAWALAGANVLTF. Full variable domain (rest looked up from reference TRBV30 and TRBJ2-6): SQTIHQWPATLVQPVGSPLSLECTVEGTSNPNLYWYRQAAGRGLQLLFYSVGIGQISSEVPQNLSASRPQDRQFILSSKKLLLSDSGFYLCAWALAGANVLTFGAGSRLTVL.

This chain uses TRBV13 with TRBJ2-1; D may be TRBD2 (6 bases). CDR1 is PRHDT, CDR2 FYEKMQ, per germline (reference sequence). V was trimmed by 5 bases and J by 3 bases, leaving 14 bases between them. This CDR3 is 15 amino acids long. CDR3: CASSPKGGGYNEQFF. For the CDR3, the DNA is TGTGCCAGCAGCCCAAAGGGAGGAGGCTACAATGAGCAGTTCTTC.

V usage is TRBV7-6 and J usage is TRBJ2-5, with TRBD2 as a possible D gene (5 bases). The CDR3 runs 13 residues. V was pared by 5 bases and J by 5 bases, with 12 bases between. Germline lookup yields CDR1 SGHVS and CDR2 FNYEAQ. The CDR3 DNA reads TGTGCCAGCAGCCCAACTAGTTTCGAGACCCAGTACTTC. Its protein product is CASSPTSFETQYF.

With regard to this clonotype: Just one base apart from a much larger clone, this may be a read error. The CDR3, as DNA: TGTGCCAGCAGACTCCAGAGCGAAAAACCGTTTTTT. It yields the protein CASRLQSEKPFF. The rearrangement uses TRBV12-3 or TRBV12-4 and TRBJ1-4, with D uncertain. The CDR3 has 12 residues.

Regarding this clonotype: At one end the junction does not follow the germline gene, possibly because of a read error. The chain recombines TRBV27 with TRBJ2-2; D might be TRBD2 (6 bases). This CDR3 has 15 residues. The germline V gene encodes CDR1 MNHEY and CDR2 SMNVEV (reference sequence). The chain's CDR3 is CACSFQRVITGELFF. The DNA of the CDR3 is TGTGCCTGCAGCTTCCAGCGGGTGATCACCGGGGAGCTGTTTTTT.

The CDR3 sequence is CSARSRTSVNGELFF. The CDR3 nucleotides read TGCAGTGCTAGATCCAGGACTAGTGTTAACGGGGAGCTGTTTTTT. The genes are TRBV20-1 and TRBJ2-2; the match to TRBD2 covers 7 bases. CDR1 and CDR2 (germline): DFQATT, SNEGSKA (reference sequence). The J segment lost 7 bases and the V segment lost 2 bases, leaving 10 bases of the junction unmatched. The CDR3 covers 15 residues.

The chain couples TRBV12-3 or TRBV12-4 to TRBJ2-3; 11 nucleotides agree with TRBD1. V shed 4 bases and J 4 bases; nucleotides not matched to a gene: 7. The CDR3 sequence is 16 residues long. The CDR3 nucleotides read TGTGCCAGCAGTTCGCGGACAGGGGGCACCGCAGATACGCAGTATTTT. This gives the protein CASSSRTGGTADTQYF.